This TCR beta chain appears in the sequencing data of a study of tumor-infiltrating lymphocytes in primary liver carcinoma. Study at large: The neoplasms were of stage T1-T3 N0M0, with dimensions of roughly 4.2 to 10 cm across.

The authors made TCR beta cDNA from about 500 ng total RNA with a constant-region primer. It was through three nested multiplex PCR rounds of slightly modified ARM-PCR that TCR beta libraries arose. TRBV1-TRBV30 forward primers paired with a C-beta reverse primer were used in the first two PCR rounds, which ran roughly 10 cycles each. TCRdb passed the multiplex PCR reads through MiXCR, listing each CDR3 protein once. The sample consists of approximately 300,000 distinct CDR3 sequences, about 60% of them appearing once. Germline CDR1 reads LGHNA; CDR2 reads YSLEER. The CDR3 sequence is 15 residues long. Unsorted whole blood yielded the blood RNA, and germline DNA was also extracted. About this clonotype: One end of the junction is discordant with germline, which a read error may explain.

This TCR derives from a man aged 40-49 years with primary liver carcinoma and hepatitis B virus infection. The sequenced material came from peripheral blood. The chain combines TRBV4-3 with TRBJ2-2; possibly TRBD1 or TRBD2 for D (5 bases each). The DNA for the CDR3 is TGCGCCTGCAGCCAAGATCCGGGACGTCCCGGGGAACTGTTTTTT. This encodes CACSQDPGRPGELFF.